The clone carrying this T cell receptor (beta chain) was picked up a small number of times. The germline V and J ends were trimmed by 5 bases and 4 bases, with 15 bases remaining between them. The germline V gene encodes CDR1 SGHRS and CDR2 YFSETQ. This CDR3 spans 14 amino acids. MiXCR was run by TCRdb on the RT-PCR reads, yielding one entry per CDR3 protein. The sample shows about 960,000 distinct CDR3 sequences, 15% to 20% of them seen only once. This entry comes from a study of patients and donors after allogeneic stem cell transplantation. The sequenced sample consisted of blood, either unsorted or a sorted T cell fraction (not recorded which). This clonotype was sampled from a human donor who was either an allogeneic HSCT recipient or a stem cell or donor lymphocyte infusion donor (not recorded which). It is not recorded whose cells these are; they may come from a transplant donor. The gene calls are TRBV5-1 and TRBJ1-1, with a tentative D call TRBD1 (6 bases). In nucleotides, the CDR3 is TGCGCCAGCAGTCCCCGAAAAGGGGGCACTGAAGCTTTCTTT. This sequence encodes CASSPRKGGTEAFF.